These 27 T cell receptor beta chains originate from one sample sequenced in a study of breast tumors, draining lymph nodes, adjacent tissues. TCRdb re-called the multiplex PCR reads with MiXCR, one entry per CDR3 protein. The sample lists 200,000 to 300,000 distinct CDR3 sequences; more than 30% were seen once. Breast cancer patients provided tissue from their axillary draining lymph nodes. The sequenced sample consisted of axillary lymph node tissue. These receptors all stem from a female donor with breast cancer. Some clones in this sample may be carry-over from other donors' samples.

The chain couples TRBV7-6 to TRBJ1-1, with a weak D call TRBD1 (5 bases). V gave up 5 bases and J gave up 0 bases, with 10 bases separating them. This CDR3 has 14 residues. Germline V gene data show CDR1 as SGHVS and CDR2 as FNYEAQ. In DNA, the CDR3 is TGTGCCAGCAGCGTGGGACCGATGAACACTGAAGCTTTCTTT. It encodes CASSVGPMNTEAFF.

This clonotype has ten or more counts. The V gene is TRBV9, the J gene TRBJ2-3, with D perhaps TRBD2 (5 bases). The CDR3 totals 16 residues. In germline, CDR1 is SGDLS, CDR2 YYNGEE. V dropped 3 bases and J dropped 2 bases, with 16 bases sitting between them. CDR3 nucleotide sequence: TGTGCCAGCAGCGAACGGAAGCGGAGCCCCACAGATACGCAGTATTTT. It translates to CASSERKRSPTDTQYF.

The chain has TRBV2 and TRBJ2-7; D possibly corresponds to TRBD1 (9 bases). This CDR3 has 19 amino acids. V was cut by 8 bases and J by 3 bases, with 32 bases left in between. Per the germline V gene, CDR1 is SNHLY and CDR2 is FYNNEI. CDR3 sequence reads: CASSDNGQGKGLDVYEQYF. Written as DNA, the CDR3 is TGTGCCAGCTCAGATAACGGACAGGGGAAGGGACTAGACGTCTACGAGCAGTACTTC.

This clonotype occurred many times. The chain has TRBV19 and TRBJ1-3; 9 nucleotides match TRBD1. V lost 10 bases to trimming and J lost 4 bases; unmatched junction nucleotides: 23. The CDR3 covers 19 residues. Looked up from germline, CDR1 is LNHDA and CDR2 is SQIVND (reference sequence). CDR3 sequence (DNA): TGTGCCACTAAGAAACACTCCAGGCCGGGACAGGGTTCCGGAAACACCATATATTTT. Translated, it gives CATKKHSRPGQGSGNTIYF.

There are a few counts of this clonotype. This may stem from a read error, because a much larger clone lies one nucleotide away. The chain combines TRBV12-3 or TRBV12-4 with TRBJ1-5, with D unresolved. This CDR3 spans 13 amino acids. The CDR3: CTSGPGRDQPQHF. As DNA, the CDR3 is TGTACCAGCGGGCCCGGGCGCGATCAGCCCCAGCATTTT.

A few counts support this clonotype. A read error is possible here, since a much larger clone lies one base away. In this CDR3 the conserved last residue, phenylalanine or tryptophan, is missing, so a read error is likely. CDR3 coding DNA: TGCAGCGTTGTGCAGGGATCCTACGAGCAGTACCTC. Residues: CSVVQGSYEQYL. This sequence joins TRBV29-1 and TRBJ2-7; tentative D call: TRBD1 (5 bases). The V gene's germline CDR1 is SQVTM and CDR2 ANQGSEA. This CDR3 contains 12 residues. V dropped 4 bases and J dropped 1 base, with 8 bases sitting between them.

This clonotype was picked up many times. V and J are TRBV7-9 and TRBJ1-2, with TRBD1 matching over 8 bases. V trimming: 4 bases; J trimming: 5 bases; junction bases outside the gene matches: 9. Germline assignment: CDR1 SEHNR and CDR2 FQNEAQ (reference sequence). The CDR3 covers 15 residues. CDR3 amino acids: CASSSSGQGDYGYTF. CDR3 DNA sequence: TGTGCCAGCAGCTCTAGCGGACAGGGCGATTATGGCTACACCTTC. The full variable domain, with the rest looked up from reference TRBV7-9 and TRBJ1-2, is DTGVSQNPRHKITKRGQNVTFRCDPISEHNRLYWYRQTLGQGPEFLTYFQNEAQLEKSRLLSDRFSAERPKGSFSTLEIQRTEQGDSAMYLCASSSSGQGDYGYTFGSGTRLTVV.

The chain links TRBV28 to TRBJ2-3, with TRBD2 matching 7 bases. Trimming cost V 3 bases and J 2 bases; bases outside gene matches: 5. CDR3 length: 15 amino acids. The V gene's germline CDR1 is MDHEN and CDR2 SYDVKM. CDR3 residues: CASSLKRGPTDTQYF. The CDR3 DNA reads TGTGCCAGCAGTTTGAAGCGGGGACCCACAGATACGCAGTATTTT. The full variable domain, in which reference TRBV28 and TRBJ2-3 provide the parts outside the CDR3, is DVKVTQSSRYLVKRTGEKVFLECVQDMDHENMFWYRQDPGLGLRLIYFSYDVKMKEKGDIPEGYSVSREKKERFSLILESASTNQTSMYLCASSLKRGPTDTQYFGPGTRLTVL.

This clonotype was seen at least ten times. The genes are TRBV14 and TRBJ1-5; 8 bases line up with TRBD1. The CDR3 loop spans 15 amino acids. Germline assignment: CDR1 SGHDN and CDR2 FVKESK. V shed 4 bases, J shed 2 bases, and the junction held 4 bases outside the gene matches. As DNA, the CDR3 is TGTGCCAGCAGCCCCGGGGGACAGGGCAATCAGCCCCAGCATTTT. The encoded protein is CASSPGGQGNQPQHF.

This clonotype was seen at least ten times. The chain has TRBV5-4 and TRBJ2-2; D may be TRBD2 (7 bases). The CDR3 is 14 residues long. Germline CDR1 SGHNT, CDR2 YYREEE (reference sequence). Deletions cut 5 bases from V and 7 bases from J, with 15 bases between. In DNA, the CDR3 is TGTGCCAGCAGTCACCCAGGGGAGGGCGGGGAGCTGTTTTTT. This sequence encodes CASSHPGEGGELFF.

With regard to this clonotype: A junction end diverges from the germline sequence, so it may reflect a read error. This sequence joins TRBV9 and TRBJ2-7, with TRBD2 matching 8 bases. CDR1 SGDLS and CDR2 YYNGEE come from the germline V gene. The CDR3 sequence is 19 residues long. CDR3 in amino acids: CASSLLKWREVELTYERYF. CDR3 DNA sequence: TGTGCCAGCAGCCTCCTAAAATGGCGGGAGGTTGAATTAACCTACGAGCGGTACTTC.

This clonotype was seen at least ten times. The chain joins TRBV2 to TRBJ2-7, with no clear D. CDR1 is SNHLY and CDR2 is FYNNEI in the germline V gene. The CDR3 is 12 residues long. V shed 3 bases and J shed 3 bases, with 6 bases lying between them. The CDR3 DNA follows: TGTGCCAGCAGTGATGAGTTCTACGAGCAGTACTTC. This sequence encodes CASSDEFYEQYF.

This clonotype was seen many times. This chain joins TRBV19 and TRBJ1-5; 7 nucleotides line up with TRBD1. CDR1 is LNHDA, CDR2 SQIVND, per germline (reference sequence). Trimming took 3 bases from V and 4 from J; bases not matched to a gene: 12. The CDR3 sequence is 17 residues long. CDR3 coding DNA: TGTGCCAGTAGTATGGGCGTGACAGGGTTTTTGAATCAGCCCCAGCATTTT. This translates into CASSMGVTGFLNQPQHF.

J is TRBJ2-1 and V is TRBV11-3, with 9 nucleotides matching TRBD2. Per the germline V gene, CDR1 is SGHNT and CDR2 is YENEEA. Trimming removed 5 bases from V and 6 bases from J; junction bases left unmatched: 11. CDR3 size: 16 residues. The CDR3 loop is CASSPRLAAAANEQFF. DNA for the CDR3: TGTGCCAGCAGCCCCAGACTAGCGGCAGCGGCCAATGAGCAGTTCTTC.

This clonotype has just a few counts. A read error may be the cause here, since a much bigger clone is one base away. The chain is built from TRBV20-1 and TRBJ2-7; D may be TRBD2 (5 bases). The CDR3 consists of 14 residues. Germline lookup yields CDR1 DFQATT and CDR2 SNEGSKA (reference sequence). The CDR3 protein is CSARSGSSSYGQYF. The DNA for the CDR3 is TGCAGTGCTAGATCGGGATCCAGCTCCTACGGGCAGTACTTC.

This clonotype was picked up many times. The CDR3 is CASRDPGLASPSSYNEQFF. CDR3 in DNA: TGTGCCAGCAGGGATCCGGGACTAGCGTCTCCTAGCTCCTACAATGAGCAGTTCTTC. J is TRBJ2-1 and V is TRBV2; 10 bases are shared with TRBD2. The V gene end was trimmed by 6 bases and the J gene end by 0 bases; junction bases not matched to a gene: 14. This CDR3 has 19 residues. CDR1 is SNHLY and CDR2 is FYNNEI in the germline V gene.

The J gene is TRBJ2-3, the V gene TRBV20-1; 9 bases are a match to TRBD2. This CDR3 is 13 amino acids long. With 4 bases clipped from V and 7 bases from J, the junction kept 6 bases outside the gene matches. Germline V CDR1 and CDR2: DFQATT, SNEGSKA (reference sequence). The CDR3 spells CSATALAGYTQYF. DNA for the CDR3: TGCAGTGCTACAGCGCTAGCGGGGTATACGCAGTATTTT.

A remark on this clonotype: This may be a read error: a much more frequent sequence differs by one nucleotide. CDR3 loop: CASSLVLLAGAQETQYF. CDR3 sequence (DNA): TGTGCCAGCAGCTTGGTTCTCCTAGCGGGAGCACAAGAGACCCAGTACTTC. The chain carries TRBV5-8 and TRBJ2-5, with 10 bases identical to TRBD2. The CDR3 runs to 17 residues. The V gene end was trimmed by 0 bases and the J gene end by 2 bases; junction bases not matched to a gene: 7. In germline, CDR1 is SGHTS, CDR2 YDEGEE.

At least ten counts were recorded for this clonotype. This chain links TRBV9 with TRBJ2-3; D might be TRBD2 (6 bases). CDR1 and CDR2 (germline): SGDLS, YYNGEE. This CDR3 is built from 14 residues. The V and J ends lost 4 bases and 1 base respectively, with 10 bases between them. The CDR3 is CASSISGGTDTQYF. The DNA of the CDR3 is TGTGCCAGCAGCATTAGCGGAGGCACAGATACGCAGTATTTT.

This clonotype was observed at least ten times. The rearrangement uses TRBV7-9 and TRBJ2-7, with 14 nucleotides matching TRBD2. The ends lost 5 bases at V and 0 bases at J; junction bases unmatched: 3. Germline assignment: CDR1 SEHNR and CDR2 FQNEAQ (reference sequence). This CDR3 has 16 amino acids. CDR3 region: CASSGLAGGSSYEQYF. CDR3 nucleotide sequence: TGTGCCAGCAGCGGACTAGCGGGGGGAAGCTCCTACGAGCAGTACTTC.

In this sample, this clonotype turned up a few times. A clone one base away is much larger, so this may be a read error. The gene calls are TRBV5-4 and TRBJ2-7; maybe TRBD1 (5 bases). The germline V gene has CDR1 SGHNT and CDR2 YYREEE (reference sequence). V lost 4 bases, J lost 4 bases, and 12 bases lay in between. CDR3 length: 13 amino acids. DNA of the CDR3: TGTGCCAGCAGCGACCCTGGGGCTTACGAGCAGTACTTC. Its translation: CASSDPGAYEQYF.

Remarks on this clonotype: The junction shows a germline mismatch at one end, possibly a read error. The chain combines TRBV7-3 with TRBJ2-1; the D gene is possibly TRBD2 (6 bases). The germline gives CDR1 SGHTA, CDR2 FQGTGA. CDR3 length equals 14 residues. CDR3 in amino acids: CASSSLAPYNEQFF. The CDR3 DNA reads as TGCGCCAGCAGCTCCCTAGCGCCCTACAATGAGCAGTTCTTC.

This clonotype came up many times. CDR3 in amino acids: CASSVGASGRPDTQYF. The DNA of the CDR3 is TGTGCCAGCAGCGTAGGTGCTAGCGGGAGGCCGGATACGCAGTATTTT. The rearrangement uses TRBV9 and TRBJ2-3, with 11 bases lining up with TRBD2. The CDR3 length is 16 residues. Trimming at V came to 0 bases and at J to 6 bases, leaving 6 bases not matched to a gene. Germline values: CDR1 SGDLS, CDR2 YYNGEE. The variable domain in full, completed from reference TRBV9 and TRBJ2-3, reads DSGVTQTPKHLITATGQRVTLRCSPRSGDLSVYWYQQSLDQGLQFLIQYYNGEERAKGNILERFSAQQFPDLHSELNLSSLELGDSALYFCASSVGASGRPDTQYFGPGTRLTVL.

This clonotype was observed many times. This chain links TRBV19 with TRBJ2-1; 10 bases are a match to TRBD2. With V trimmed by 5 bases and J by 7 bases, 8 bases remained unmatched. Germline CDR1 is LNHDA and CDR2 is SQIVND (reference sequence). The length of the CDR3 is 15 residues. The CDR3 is CASSSQAGGSNEQFF. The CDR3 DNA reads TGTGCCAGTAGTTCCCAAGCGGGAGGGTCGAATGAGCAGTTCTTC.

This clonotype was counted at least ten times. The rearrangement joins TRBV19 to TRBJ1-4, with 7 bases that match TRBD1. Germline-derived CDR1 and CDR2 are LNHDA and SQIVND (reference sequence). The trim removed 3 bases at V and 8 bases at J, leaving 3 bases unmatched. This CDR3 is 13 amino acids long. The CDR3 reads CASSIDRDEKLFF. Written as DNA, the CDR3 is TGTGCCAGTAGTATCGACAGGGACGAAAAACTGTTTTTT.

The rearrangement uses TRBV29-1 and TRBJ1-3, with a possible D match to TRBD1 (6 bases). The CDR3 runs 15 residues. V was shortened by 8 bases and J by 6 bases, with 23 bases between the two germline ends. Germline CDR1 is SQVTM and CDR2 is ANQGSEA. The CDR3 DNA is TGCAGCACAACCGGGACACAACCTGAGGAAAACACCATATATTTT. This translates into CSTTGTQPEENTIYF.

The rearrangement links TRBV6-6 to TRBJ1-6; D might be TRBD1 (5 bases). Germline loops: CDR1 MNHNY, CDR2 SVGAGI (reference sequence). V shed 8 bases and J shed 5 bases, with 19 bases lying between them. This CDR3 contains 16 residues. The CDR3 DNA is TGTGCCAGCTCACCAAAGTCAGGGATCGATAATTCACCCCTCCACTTT. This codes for CASSPKSGIDNSPLHF.